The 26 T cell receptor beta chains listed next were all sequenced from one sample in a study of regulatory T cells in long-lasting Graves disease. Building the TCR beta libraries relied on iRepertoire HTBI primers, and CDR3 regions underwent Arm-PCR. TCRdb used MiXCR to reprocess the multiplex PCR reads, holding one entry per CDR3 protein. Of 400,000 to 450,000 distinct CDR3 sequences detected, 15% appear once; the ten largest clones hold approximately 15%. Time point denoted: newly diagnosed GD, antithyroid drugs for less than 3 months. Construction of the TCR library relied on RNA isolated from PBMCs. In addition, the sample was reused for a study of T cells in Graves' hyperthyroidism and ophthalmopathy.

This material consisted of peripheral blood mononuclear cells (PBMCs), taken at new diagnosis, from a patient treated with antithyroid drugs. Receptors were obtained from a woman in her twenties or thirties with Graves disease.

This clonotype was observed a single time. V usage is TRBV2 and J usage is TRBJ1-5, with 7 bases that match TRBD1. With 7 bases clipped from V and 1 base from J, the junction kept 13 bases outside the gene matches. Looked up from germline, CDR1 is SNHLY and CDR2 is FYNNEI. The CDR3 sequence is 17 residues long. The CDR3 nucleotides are TGTGCCAGCAACAGGGAGGGGGCAAGCCTAAGCAATCAGCCCCAGCATTTT. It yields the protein CASNREGASLSNQPQHF.

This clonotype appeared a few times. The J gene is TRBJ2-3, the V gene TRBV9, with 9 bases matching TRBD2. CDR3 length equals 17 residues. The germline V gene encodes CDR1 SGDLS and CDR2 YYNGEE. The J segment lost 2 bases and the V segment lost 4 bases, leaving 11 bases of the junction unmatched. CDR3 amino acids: CASSLQTSGTSTDTQYF. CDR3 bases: TGTGCCAGCAGCCTCCAGACTAGCGGAACCTCCACAGATACGCAGTATTTT. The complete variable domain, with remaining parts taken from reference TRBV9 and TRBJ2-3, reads DSGVTQTPKHLITATGQRVTLRCSPRSGDLSVYWYQQSLDQGLQFLIQYYNGEERAKGNILERFSAQQFPDLHSELNLSSLELGDSALYFCASSLQTSGTSTDTQYFGPGTRLTVL.

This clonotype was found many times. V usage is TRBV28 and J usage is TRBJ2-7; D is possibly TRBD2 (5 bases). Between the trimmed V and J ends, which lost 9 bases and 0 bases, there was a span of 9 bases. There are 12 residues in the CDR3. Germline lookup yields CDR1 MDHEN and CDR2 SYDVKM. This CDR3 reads CASTRASYEQYF. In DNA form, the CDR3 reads TGTGCCAGTACGAGGGCCTCCTACGAGCAGTACTTC. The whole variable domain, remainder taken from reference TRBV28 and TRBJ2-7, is DVKVTQSSRYLVKRTGEKVFLECVQDMDHENMFWYRQDPGLGLRLIYFSYDVKMKEKGDIPEGYSVSREKKERFSLILESASTNQTSMYLCASTRASYEQYFGPGTRLTVT.

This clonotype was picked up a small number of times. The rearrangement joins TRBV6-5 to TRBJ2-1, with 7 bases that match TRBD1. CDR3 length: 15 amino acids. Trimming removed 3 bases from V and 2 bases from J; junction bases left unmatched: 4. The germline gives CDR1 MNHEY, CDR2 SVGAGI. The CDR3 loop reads CASSYSRGPYNEQFF. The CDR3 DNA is TGTGCCAGCAGTTATTCGAGGGGGCCCTACAATGAGCAGTTCTTC.

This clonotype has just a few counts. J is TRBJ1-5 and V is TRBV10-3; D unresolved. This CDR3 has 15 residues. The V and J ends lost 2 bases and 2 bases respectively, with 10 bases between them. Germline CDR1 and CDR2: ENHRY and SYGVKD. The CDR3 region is CAISEQDSGNQPQHF. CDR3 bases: TGTGCCATCAGTGAGCAGGATTCGGGCAATCAGCCCCAGCATTTT.

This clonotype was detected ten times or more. The CDR3 region has the DNA TGTGCCAGCTCACCAAGGGACCTATCCTACAATGAGCAGTTCTTC. Translated: CASSPRDLSYNEQFF. This chain links TRBV18 with TRBJ2-1; D possibly matches TRBD1 or TRBD2 (5 bases each). The CDR3 is made up of 15 amino acids. Trimming stripped 2 bases from V and 1 base from J, with 9 bases between. Germline V gene sequence: CDR1 KGHSH, CDR2 LQKENI.

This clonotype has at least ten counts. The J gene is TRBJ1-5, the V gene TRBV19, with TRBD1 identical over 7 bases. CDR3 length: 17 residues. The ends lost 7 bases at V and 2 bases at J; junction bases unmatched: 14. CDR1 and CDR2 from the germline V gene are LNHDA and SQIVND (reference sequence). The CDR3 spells CASTNLQGMGGNQPQHF. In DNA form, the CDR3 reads TGTGCCAGTACCAATCTACAGGGGATGGGGGGCAATCAGCCCCAGCATTTT.

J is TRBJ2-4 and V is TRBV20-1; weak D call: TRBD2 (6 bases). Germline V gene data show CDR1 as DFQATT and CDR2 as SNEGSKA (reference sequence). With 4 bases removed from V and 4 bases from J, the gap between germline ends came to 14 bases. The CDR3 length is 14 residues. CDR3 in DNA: TGCAGTGCTATCCGCGGGGACGAAAAAAACATTCAGTACTTC. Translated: CSAIRGDEKNIQYF.

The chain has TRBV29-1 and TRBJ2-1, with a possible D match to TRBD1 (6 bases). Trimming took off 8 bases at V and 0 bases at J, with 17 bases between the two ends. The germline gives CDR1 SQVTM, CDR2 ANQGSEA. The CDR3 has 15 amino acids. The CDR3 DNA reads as TGCAGCATTACGGACAGCCTAGCCTCCTACAATGAGCAGTTCTTC. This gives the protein CSITDSLASYNEQFF.

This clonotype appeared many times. CDR3 DNA: TGTGCCACCAGCAGGGCTAACAGGGGACTAGCGGGACAAACTAACAAGTCCTACGAGCAGTACTTC. The encoded protein is CATSRANRGLAGQTNKSYEQYF. The chain joins TRBV15 to TRBJ2-7; 13 bases are shared with TRBD2. The CDR3 totals 22 residues. Germline V gives CDR1 LNHNV, CDR2 YYDKDF (reference sequence). The ends lost 3 bases at V and 1 base at J; junction bases unmatched: 21.

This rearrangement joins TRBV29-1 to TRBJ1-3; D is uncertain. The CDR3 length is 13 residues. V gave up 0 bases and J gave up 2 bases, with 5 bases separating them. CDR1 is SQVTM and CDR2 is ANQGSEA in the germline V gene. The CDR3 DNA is TGCAGCGTTGAAGAGACACCTGGAAACACCATATATTTT. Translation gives CSVEETPGNTIYF.

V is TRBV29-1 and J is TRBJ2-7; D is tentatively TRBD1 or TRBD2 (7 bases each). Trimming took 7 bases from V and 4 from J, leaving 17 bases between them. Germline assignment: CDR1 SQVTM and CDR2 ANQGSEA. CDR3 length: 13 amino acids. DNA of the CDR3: TGCAGCGCCGGGCAGGGGGGGTTATACGAGCAGTACTTC. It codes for CSAGQGGLYEQYF.

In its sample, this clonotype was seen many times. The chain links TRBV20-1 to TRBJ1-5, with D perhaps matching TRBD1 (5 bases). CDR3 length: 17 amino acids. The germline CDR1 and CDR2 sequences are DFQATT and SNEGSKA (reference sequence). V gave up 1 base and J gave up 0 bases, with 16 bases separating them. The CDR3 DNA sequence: TGCAGTGCTAGAGGGAGTGGGGGGAAAATTAGCAATCAGCCCCAGCATTTT. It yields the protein CSARGSGGKISNQPQHF.

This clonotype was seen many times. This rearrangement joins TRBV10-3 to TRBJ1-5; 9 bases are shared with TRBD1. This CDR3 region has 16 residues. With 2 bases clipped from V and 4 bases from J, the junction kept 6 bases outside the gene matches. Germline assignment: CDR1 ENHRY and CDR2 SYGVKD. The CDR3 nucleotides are TGTGCCATCAGTGAGACAGGGGGCGGTGAAAATCAGCCCCAGCATTTT. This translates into CAISETGGGENQPQHF.

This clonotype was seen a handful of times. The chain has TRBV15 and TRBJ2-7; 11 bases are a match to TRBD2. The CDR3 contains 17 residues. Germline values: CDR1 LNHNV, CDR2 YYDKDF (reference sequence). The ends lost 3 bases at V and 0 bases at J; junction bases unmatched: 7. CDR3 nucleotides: TGTGCCACCAGCAGTTATGGACTAGCGGGTGCCTCCTACGAGCAGTACTTC. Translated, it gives CATSSYGLAGASYEQYF.

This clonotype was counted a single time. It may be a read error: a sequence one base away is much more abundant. As DNA, the CDR3 is TGCAGTGCTAGAGCGACATTGGGACTAGCGGGAGTTCCAAGGGTCAATGAGCAGCTCTTC. This encodes CSARATLGLAGVPRVNEQLF. The chain employs TRBV20-1 and TRBJ2-1; 14 bases are a match to TRBD2. From germline, CDR1 is DFQATT and CDR2 SNEGSKA (reference sequence). The CDR3 is 20 residues long.

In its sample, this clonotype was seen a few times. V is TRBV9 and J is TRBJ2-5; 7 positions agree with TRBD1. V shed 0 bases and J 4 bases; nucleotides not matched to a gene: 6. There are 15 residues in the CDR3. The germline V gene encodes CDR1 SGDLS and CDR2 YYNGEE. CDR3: CASSVEGSGGETQYF. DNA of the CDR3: TGTGCCAGCAGCGTAGAGGGGTCAGGGGGAGAGACCCAGTACTTC.

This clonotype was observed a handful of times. The CDR3 is CASSLGTVNSNQPQHF. The CDR3 DNA reads as TGCGCCAGCAGCCTCGGGACAGTCAATAGCAATCAGCCCCAGCATTTT. The chain has TRBV4-1 and TRBJ1-5; 7 positions agree with TRBD1. The CDR3 sequence is 16 residues long. The ends lost 4 bases at V and 0 bases at J; junction bases unmatched: 6. Germline CDR1 reads MGHRA; CDR2 reads YSYEKL.

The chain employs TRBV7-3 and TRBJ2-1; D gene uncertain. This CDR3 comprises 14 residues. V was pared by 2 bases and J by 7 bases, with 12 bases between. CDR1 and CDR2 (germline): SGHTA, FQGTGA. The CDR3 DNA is TGTGCCAGCAGCTTAGGCACAAGGTTGAATGAGCAGTTCTTC. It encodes CASSLGTRLNEQFF.

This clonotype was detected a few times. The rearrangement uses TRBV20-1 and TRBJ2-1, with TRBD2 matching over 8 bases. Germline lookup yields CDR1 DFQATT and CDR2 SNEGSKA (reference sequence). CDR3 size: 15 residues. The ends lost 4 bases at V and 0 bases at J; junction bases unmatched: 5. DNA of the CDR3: TGCAGTGCTACCGTAGCGGGACTCTCCTACAATGAGCAGTTCTTC. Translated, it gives CSATVAGLSYNEQFF.

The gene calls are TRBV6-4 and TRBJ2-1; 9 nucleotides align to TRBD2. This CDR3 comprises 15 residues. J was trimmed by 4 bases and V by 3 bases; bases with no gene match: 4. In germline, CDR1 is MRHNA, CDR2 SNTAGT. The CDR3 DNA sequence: TGTGCCAGCAGTGAAGGGACTAGCATATACAATGAGCAGTTCTTC. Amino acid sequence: CASSEGTSIYNEQFF.

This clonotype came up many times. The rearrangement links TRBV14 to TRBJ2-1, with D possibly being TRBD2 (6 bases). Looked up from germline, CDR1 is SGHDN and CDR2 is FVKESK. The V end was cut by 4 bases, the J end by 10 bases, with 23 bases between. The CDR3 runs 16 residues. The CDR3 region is CASSLMGGPRAGEQFF. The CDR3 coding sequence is TGTGCCAGCAGCCTAATGGGGGGACCTCGGGCTGGGGAGCAGTTCTTC.

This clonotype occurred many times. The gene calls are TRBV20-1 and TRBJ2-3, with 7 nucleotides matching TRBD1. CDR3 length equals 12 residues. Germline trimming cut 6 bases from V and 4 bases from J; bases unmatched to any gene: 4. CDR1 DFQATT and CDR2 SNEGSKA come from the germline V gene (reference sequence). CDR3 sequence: CSARQGADTQYF. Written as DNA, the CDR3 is TGCAGTGCAAGACAGGGAGCAGATACGCAGTATTTT.

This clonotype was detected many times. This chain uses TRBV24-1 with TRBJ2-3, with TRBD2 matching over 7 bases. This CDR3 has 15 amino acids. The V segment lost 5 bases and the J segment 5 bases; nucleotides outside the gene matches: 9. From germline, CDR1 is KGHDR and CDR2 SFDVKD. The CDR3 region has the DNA TGTGCCACCAGTGTCGCTGCGGGAGAGAAAGATACGCAGTATTTT. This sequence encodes CATSVAAGEKDTQYF.

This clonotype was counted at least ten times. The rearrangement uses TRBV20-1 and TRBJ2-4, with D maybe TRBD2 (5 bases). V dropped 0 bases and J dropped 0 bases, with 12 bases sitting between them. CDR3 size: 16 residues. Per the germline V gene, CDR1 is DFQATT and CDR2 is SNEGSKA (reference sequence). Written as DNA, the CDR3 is TGCAGTGCTAGAGATCTGGGGAGCTTAGCCAAAAACATTCAGTACTTC. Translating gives CSARDLGSLAKNIQYF.

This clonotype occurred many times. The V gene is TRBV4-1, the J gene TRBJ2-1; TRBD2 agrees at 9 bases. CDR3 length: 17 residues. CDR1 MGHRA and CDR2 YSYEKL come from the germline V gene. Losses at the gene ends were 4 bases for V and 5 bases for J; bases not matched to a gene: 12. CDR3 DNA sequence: TGCGCCAGCAGCCCGTCCCCGCTGACTAGCGGTGACAATGAGCAGTTCTTC. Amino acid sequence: CASSPSPLTSGDNEQFF.